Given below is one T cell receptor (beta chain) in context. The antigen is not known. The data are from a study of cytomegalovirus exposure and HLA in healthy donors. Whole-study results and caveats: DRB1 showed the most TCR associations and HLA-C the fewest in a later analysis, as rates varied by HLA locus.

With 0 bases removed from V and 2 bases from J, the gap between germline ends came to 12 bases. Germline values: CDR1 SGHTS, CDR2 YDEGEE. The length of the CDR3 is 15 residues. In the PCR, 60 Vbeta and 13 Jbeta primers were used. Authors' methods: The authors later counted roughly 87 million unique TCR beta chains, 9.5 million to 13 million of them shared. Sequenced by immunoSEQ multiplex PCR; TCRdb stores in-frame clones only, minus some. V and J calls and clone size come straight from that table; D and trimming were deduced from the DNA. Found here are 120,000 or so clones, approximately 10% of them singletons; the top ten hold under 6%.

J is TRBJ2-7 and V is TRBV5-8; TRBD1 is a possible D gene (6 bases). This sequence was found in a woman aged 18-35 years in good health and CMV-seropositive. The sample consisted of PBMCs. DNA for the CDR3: TGTGCCAGCAGCTTGGAAGGGGACACAGCCTACGAGCAGTACTTC. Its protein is CASSLEGDTAYEQYF.